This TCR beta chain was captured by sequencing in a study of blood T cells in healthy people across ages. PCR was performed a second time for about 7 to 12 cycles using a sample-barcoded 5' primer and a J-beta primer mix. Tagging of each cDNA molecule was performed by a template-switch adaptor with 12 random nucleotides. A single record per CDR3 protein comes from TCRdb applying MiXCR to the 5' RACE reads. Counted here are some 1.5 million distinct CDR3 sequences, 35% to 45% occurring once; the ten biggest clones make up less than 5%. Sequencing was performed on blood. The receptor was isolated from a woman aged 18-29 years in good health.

The CDR3 here is CSARDGGRRGTTTTDTQYF. DNA for the CDR3: TGCAGTGCTAGAGATGGTGGAAGGCGCGGGACGACTACGACAGATACGCAGTATTTT. The rearrangement joins TRBV20-1 to TRBJ2-3; weak D call: TRBD2 (6 bases). Trimming took 0 bases from V and 3 from J, leaving 25 bases between them. This CDR3 spans 19 amino acids. The germline V gene has CDR1 DFQATT and CDR2 SNEGSKA (reference sequence).